This TCR beta chain was sequenced during a study of identifying expanded T cells in peripheral blood. Data came from immunoSEQ multiplex PCR; TCRdb stores just in-frame clones and leaves some out. The sample includes just under 65,000 clones, approximately 89% seen only once; the top ten take roughly 4.8%. Of note for this clone: What it binds is unknown.

Study-wide results and limits: Clone count variance between roughly two-week samples rose with total template count.

Germline CDR1 and CDR2: MGHDK and SYGVNS. V was clipped by 9 bases and J by 3 bases; unmatched bases: 3. This CDR3 is 13 amino acids long. No infections or other immune events were documented during collection. The sequenced material came from blood. The sequence was obtained from a person aged 18 to 70 in good health. This rearrangement joins TRBV25-1 to TRBJ2-7, with TRBD2 matching over 12 bases. CDR3 sequence reads: CASGLAGYYEQYF. DNA of the CDR3: TGTGCCAGTGGACTAGCGGGGTACTACGAGCAGTACTTC.